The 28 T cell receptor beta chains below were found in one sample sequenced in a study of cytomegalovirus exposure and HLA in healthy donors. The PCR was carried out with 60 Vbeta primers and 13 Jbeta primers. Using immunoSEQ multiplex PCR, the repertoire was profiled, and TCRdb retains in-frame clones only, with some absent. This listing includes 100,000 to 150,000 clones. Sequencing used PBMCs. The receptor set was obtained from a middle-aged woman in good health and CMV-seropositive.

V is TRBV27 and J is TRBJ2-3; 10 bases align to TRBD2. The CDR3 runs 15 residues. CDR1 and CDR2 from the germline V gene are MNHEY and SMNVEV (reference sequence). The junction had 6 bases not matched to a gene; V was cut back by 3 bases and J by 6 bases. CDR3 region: CASSLGLAGADTQYF. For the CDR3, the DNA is TGTGCCAGCAGTTTGGGGCTAGCGGGAGCGGATACGCAGTATTTT.

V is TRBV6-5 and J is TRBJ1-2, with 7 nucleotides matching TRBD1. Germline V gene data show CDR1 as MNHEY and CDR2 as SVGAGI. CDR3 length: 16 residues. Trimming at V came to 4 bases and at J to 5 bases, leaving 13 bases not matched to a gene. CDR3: CASSWTRGARNYGYTF. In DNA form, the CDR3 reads TGTGCCAGCAGTTGGACCAGGGGGGCGCGTAATTATGGCTACACCTTC.

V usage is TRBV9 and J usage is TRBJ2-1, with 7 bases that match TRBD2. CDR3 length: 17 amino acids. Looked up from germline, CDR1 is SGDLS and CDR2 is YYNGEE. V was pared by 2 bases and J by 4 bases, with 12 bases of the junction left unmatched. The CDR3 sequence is CASSVRVGGEGYNEQFF. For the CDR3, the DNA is TGTGCCAGCAGCGTCAGAGTGGGAGGGGAGGGATACAATGAGCAGTTCTTC.

The CDR3 is CASSLTSQREQYF. The CDR3 bases are TGTGCCAGCAGCTTAACGAGCCAGCGGGAGCAGTACTTC. The chain links TRBV7-3 to TRBJ2-7, with D maybe TRBD2 (5 bases). Germline V gives CDR1 SGHTA, CDR2 FQGTGA. V was trimmed by 0 bases and J by 7 bases, leaving 10 bases between them. The CDR3 contains 13 residues.

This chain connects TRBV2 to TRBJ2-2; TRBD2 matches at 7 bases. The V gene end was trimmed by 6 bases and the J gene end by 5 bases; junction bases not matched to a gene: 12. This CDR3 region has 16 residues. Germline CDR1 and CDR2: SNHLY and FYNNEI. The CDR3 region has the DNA TGTGCCAGCAGAAACCGAGGCAGCGGGGTTACCGGGGAGCTGTTTTTT. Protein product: CASRNRGSGVTGELFF.

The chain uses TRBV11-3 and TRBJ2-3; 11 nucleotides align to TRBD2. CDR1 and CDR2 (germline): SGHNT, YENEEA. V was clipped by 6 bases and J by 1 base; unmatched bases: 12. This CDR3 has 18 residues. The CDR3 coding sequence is TGTGCCAGCAGTCGACGACTAGCGGGGACCGGGGGCACAGATACGCAGTATTTT. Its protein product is CASSRRLAGTGGTDTQYF.

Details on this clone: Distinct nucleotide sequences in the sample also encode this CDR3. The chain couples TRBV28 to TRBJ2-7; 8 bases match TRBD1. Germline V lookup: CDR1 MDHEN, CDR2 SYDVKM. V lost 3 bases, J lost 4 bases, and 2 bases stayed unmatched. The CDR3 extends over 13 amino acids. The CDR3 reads CASSLDRAYEQYF. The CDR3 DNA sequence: TGTGCCAGCAGTTTGGACAGGGCTTACGAGCAGTACTTC.

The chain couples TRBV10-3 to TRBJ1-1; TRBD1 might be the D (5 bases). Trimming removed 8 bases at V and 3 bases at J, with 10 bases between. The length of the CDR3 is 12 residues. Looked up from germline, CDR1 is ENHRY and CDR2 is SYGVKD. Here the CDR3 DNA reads TGTGCCATCGGGGCGGGGGACACTGAAGCTTTCTTT. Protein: CAIGAGDTEAFF.

This chain's CDR3 is CASSLALTPSSYNEQFF. CDR3 bases: TGTGCCAGCAGCTTAGCACTTACTCCAAGCTCCTACAATGAGCAGTTCTTC. V is TRBV7-6 and J is TRBJ2-1; no clear D gene. Germline loops: CDR1 SGHVS, CDR2 FNYEAQ. Trimming removed 0 bases at V and 0 bases at J, with 12 bases between. The CDR3 has 17 amino acids.

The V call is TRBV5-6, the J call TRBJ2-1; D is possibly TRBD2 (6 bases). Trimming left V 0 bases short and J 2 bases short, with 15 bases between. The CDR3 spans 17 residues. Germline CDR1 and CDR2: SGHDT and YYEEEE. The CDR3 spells CASSLVSGLLAYNEQFF. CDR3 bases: TGTGCCAGCAGCTTGGTATCCGGACTATTAGCCTACAATGAGCAGTTCTTC.

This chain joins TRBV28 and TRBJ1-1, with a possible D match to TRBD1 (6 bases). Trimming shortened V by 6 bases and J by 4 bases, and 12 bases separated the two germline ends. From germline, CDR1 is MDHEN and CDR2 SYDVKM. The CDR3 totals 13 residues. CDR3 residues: CASRLNRATEAFF. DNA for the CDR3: TGTGCCAGCAGACTGAACAGGGCCACTGAAGCTTTCTTT.

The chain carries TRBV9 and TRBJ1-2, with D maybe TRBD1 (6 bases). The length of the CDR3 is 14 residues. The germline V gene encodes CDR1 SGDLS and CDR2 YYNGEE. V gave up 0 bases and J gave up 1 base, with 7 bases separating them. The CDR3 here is CASSVGTVNYGYTF. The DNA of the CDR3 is TGTGCCAGCAGCGTAGGGACAGTTAACTATGGCTACACCTTC.

The CDR3 loop is CASSLARDRNTEAFF. Here the CDR3 DNA reads TGTGCCAGCAGCTTAGCCCGGGACAGGAACACTGAAGCTTTCTTT. This chain uses TRBV7-6 with TRBJ1-1; the match to TRBD1 covers 7 bases. Germline V gene sequence: CDR1 SGHVS, CDR2 FNYEAQ. The CDR3 is made up of 15 amino acids. The ends lost 0 bases at V and 1 base at J; junction bases unmatched: 2.

The DNA of the CDR3 is TGCAGCGCTTTAACCTACAATGAGCAGTTCTTC. Protein: CSALTYNEQFF. The rearrangement joins TRBV29-1 to TRBJ2-1; D call uncertain. Trimming took off 7 bases at V and 2 bases at J, with 6 bases between the two ends. The CDR3 is 11 amino acids. Germline CDR1 and CDR2: SQVTM and ANQGSEA.

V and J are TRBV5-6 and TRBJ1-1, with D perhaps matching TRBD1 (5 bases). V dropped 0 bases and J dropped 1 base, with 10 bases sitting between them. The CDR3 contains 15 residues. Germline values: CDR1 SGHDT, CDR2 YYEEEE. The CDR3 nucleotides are TGTGCCAGCAGCTTGGTTGACAGAGCGAACACTGAAGCTTTCTTT. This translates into CASSLVDRANTEAFF.

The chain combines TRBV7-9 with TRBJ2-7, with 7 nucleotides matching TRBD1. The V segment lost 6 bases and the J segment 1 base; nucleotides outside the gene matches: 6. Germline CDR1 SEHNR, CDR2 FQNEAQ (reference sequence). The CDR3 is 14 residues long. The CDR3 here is CASRPRDRSYEQYF. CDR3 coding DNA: TGTGCCAGCAGGCCCAGGGACAGATCCTACGAGCAGTACTTC.

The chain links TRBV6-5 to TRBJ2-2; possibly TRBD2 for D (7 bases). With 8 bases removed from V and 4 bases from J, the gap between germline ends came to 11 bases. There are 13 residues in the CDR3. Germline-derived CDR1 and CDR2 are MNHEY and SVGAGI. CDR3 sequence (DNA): TGTGCCAGCGGGGAGGGGGTCACCGGGGAGCTGTTTTTT. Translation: CASGEGVTGELFF.

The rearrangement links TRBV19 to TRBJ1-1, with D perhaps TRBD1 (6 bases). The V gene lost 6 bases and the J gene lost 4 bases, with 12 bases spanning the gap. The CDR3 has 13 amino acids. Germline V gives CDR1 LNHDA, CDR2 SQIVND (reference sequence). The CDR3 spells CASRSQGRTEAFF. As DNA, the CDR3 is TGTGCCAGTAGAAGCCAGGGGCGCACTGAAGCTTTCTTT.

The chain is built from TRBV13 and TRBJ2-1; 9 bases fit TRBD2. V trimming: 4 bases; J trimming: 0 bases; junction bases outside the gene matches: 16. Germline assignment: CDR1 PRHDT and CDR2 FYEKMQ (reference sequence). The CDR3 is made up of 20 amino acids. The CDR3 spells CASSSRGLAGLLGSYNEQFF. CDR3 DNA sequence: TGTGCCAGCAGCTCTAGGGGTCTAGCGGGGCTCCTGGGCTCCTACAATGAGCAGTTCTTC.

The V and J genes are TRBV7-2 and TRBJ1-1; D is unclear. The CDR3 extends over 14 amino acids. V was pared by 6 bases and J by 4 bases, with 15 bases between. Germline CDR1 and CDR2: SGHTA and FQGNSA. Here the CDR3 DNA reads TGTGCCAGCAGTTCCGGGATGTACGGCACTGAAGCTTTCTTT. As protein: CASSSGMYGTEAFF.

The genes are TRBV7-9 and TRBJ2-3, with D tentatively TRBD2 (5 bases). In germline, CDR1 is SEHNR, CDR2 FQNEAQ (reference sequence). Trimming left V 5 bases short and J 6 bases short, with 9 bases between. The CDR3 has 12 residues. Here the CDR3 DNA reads TGTGCCAGCAGCACTAGACCGGATACGCAGTATTTT. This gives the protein CASSTRPDTQYF.

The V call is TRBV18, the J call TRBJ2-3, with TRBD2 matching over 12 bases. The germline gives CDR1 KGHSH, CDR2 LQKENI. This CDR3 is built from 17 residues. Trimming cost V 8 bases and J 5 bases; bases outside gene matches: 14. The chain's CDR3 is CASPQDPSGRALDTQYF. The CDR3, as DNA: TGTGCCAGCCCCCAGGACCCTAGCGGGAGGGCCTTAGATACGCAGTATTTT.

The CDR3, as DNA: TGTGCCAGCAGTGAAGACCGGGAGCGCACAGATACGCAGTATTTT. It translates to CASSEDRERTDTQYF. This sequence joins TRBV6-1 and TRBJ2-3, with D perhaps matching TRBD2 (6 bases). CDR3 length equals 15 residues. Germline CDR1 MNHNS, CDR2 SASEGT. Trimming left V 1 base short and J 1 base short, with 9 bases between.

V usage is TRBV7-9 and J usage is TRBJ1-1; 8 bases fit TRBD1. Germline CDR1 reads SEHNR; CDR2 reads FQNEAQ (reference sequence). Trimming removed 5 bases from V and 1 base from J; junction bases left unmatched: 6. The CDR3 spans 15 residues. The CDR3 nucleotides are TGTGCCAGCAGCCCGACGACAGGGGCGAACACTGAAGCTTTCTTT. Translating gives CASSPTTGANTEAFF. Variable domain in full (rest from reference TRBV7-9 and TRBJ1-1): DTGVSQNPRHKITKRGQNVTFRCDPISEHNRLYWYRQTLGQGPEFLTYFQNEAQLEKSRLLSDRFSAERPKGSFSTLEIQRTEQGDSAMYLCASSPTTGANTEAFFGQGTRLTVV.

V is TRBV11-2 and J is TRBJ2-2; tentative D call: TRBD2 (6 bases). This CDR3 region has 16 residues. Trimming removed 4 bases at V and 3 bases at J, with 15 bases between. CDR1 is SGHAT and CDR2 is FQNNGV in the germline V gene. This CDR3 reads CASSSLTKRDTGELFF. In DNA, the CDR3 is TGTGCCAGCAGCTCACTGACCAAGCGGGACACCGGGGAGCTGTTTTTT. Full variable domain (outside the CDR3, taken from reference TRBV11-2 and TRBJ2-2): EAGVAQSPRYKIIEKRQSVAFWCNPISGHATLYWYQQILGQGPKLLIQFQNNGVVDDSQLPKDRFSAERLKGVDSTLKIQPAKLEDSAVYLCASSSLTKRDTGELFFGEGSRLTVL.

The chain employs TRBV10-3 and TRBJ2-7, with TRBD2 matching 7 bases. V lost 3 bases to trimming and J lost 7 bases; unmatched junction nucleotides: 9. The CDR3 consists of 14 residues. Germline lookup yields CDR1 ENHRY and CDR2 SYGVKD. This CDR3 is CAISDASDGREQYF. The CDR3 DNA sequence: TGTGCCATCAGTGACGCTTCGGACGGGAGGGAGCAGTACTTC.

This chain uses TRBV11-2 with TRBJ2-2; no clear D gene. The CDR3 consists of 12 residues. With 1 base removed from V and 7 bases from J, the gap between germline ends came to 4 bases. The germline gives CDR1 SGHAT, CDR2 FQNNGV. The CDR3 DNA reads TGTGCCAGCAGCTTAGTCTTCGGGGAGCTGTTTTTT. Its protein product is CASSLVFGELFF.

The CDR3 coding sequence is TGTGCCAGCAGTGTCCTAGCGGGAGCAGTTGGTGAGACCCAGTACTTC. The encoded protein is CASSVLAGAVGETQYF. This chain joins TRBV6-1 and TRBJ2-5; 10 positions match TRBD2. Germline V gene sequence: CDR1 MNHNS, CDR2 SASEGT. V was clipped by 4 bases and J by 5 bases; unmatched bases: 10. The CDR3 has 16 residues.